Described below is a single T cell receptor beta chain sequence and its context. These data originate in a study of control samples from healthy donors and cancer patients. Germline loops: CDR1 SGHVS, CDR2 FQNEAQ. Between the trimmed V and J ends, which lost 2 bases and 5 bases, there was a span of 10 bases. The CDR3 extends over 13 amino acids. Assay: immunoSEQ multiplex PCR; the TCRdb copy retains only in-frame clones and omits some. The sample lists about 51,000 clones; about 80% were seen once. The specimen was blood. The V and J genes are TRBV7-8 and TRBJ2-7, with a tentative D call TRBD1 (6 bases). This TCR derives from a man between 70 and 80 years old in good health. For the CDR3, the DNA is TGTGCCAGCAGCTTAAGGCAGGGGAACGAGCAGTACTTC. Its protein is CASSLRQGNEQYF.